This T cell receptor (beta chain) was retrieved from a study of blood T cell repertoires in COVID-19. Study-wide context: Acute-phase and convalescent COVID-19 samples originated in the United States, Italy and Spain. Sources were T cells, B-cell-depleted T cells, or PBMCs; the material itself was cDNA or gDNA.

Followed over time, Seattle patients had been enrolled while infection was active. Trimming removed 6 bases at V and 6 bases at J, with 18 bases between. The CDR3 has 14 amino acids. Germline CDR1 reads MDHEN; CDR2 reads SYDVKM. How the authors handled the data: Quantification of nucleated cells was approximated via reference gene primer amplification. Method: immunoSEQ multiplex PCR; TCRdb's copy keeps in-frame clones and lacks some. That table is the source of V, J and clone size, and D and trimming were worked out from the DNA. The table shows under 450,000 clones, with roughly 90% occurring only once.

This TCR was sampled from a woman aged 40 to 50 with COVID-19, enrolled during active disease. This chain connects TRBV28 to TRBJ2-7, with a weak D call TRBD1 (6 bases). The sample comprised peripheral blood. The CDR3 loop is CASRPQGENLEQYF. CDR3 bases: TGTGCCAGCAGGCCACAGGGAGAGAACCTCGAGCAGTACTTC.